The sequence of this T cell receptor (beta chain) was determined in a study of immune heterogeneity within non-small cell lung tumors. For this clonotype: The antigen is not known. The junction and the germline gene differ at one end; a read error may be behind it.

TCR beta CDR3 amplification used multiplex PCR with 32 V and 13 J primers. TCRdb processed the multiplex PCR reads anew with MiXCR; each CDR3 protein has one entry. There are approximately 11,000 distinct CDR3 sequences in the sample; more than 25% occur only once, and about a fifth lies in the top ten. For each sample, template was around 0.55 ug of bulk tumor genomic DNA. While surgery was under way, several biopsies spaced far apart were taken per primary tumor. Curative surgery was performed on patients who had untreated, newly diagnosed non-small cell lung cancer. The donors had newly diagnosed non-small cell lung cancer and underwent surgery intended to cure it. Study observations and caveats: Largely, high-frequency T-cell receptor beta clonotypes differed from one individual patient to another. Identical dominant CDR3 beta clonotypes were found recurring across a patient's tumor sites, along with site-unique high-frequency clones.

The receptor's source is a woman between 50 and 59 years old with non-small cell lung cancer. Specimen: lung tumor tissue.

CDR3 residues: CASIPGIGGNYGYTF. Written as DNA, the CDR3 is TGCGCCAGCATCCCGGGGATAGGCGGGAACTATGGCTACACTTTC. V usage is TRBV4-1 and J usage is TRBJ1-2; D gene uncertain. Germline V CDR1 and CDR2: MGHRA, YSYEKL. CDR3 length: 15 residues.